This is a list of T cell receptor beta chains from one sample in a study of identical twins. MiXCR, run by TCRdb on the 5' RACE reads, gives a single entry per CDR3 protein. The sample carries 400,000 to 500,000 distinct CDR3 sequences, roughly an eighth recorded once. These same data were also listed under a study on yellow fever vaccine responses in identical twins.

The material sequenced was CD4+ T cells sorted from blood. All receptors derive from a woman aged 18 to 35 in good health. Each CDR3 is given with its conserved first and last residue. Each record gives: CDR3 DNA, CDR3 protein, J gene, D gene, V gene, clone size. D genes are given only for firm matches. Rows may omit the clone size; those that give it use once, few, many or a size class.

DNA: TGTGCCAGCAGCCTCGGAGGCACAGTGAACACTGAAGCTTTCTTT
CDR3: CASSLGGTVNTEAFF
J: TRBJ1-1
D: .
V: TRBV2
size: many

DNA: TGTGCCAGCAGCGTAGCTACTGTGGGGCCCCAGCATTTT
CDR3: CASSVATVGPQHF
J: TRBJ1-5
D: .
V: TRBV9
size: few

DNA: TGTGCCAGCAGTTTTCCTCAGGGCGCGGGAAACACCATATATTTT
CDR3: CASSFPQGAGNTIYF
J: TRBJ1-3
D: .
V: TRBV12-3/TRBV12-4
size: many

DNA: TGTGCCAGCAGTTACAGCGGGGGCCCTCGGGGGTCCTATGGCTACACCTTC
CDR3: CASSYSGGPRGSYGYTF
J: TRBJ1-2
D: .
V: TRBV6-5
size: few

DNA: TGCAGCGTTGATGGGGCGGCAAGGGGCTATGGCTACACCTTC
CDR3: CSVDGAARGYGYTF
J: TRBJ1-2
D: .
V: TRBV29-1
size: .

DNA: TGTGCCAGCAGCCCCGTGGCAGGTACCTGGCAAGAGACCCAGTACTTC
CDR3: CASSPVAGTWQETQYF
J: TRBJ2-5
D: .
V: TRBV7-2
size: .

DNA: TGTGCCAGCAGTTTGGAGGGGGCGGTGGGGGAGCTGTTTTTT
CDR3: CASSLEGAVGELFF
J: TRBJ2-2
D: .
V: TRBV12-3/TRBV12-4
size: few

DNA: TGTGCCAGCAGCCAAGCGGACATCTACACAGATGCGCAGTATTTT
CDR3: CASSQADIYTDAQYF
J: TRBJ2-3
D: .
V: TRBV3-1
size: .

DNA: TGTGCCAGCAGTTTGGGGGCCTTCACGCCGCCTGACAATGAGCAGTTCTTC
CDR3: CASSLGAFTPPDNEQFF
J: TRBJ2-1
D: .
V: TRBV11-2
size: .

DNA: TGCGCCAGCAGCCAAGAAGTAGCGGGAAGCGCGAACACCGGGGAGCTGTTTTTT
CDR3: CASSQEVAGSANTGELFF
J: TRBJ2-2
D: TRBD2
V: TRBV4-3
size: .